A single T cell receptor beta chain is shown here with its context. Its antigen is undetermined. The data stem from a study of cytomegalovirus exposure and HLA in healthy donors. General study results and limits: Accurate predictions that matched the HLA-A and HLA-B alleles of most subjects were reportedly made from TCR beta sequences. A previous analysis found most TCR beta V segments productive roughly 87% or roughly 30% of the time.

The PCR employed 60 Vbeta primers together with 13 Jbeta primers. The assay was immunoSEQ multiplex PCR, and TCRdb's table has in-frame clones only and misses some. Among about 110,000 clones, around 80% were seen once, and the ten largest hold about 5%. The CDR3 is made up of 16 amino acids. Germline CDR1 reads LNHDA; CDR2 reads SQIVND (reference sequence). V was shortened by 0 bases and J by 2 bases, with 12 bases between the two germline ends. The chain has TRBV19 and TRBJ2-3; a weak D match, TRBD1 (5 bases). The sample comprised PBMCs. This clonotype was sampled from a female donor in good health and CMV-seropositive. The CDR3 protein is CASSIDPTAYTDTQYF. CDR3 nucleotides: TGTGCCAGTAGTATAGATCCGACAGCCTACACAGATACGCAGTATTTT.